These T cell receptor beta chains were read from a single sample in a study of blood T cell repertoires in COVID-19. The method was immunoSEQ multiplex PCR; TCRdb's version includes in-frame clones alone and lacks a portion of them. The data hold more than 200,000 clones, with roughly 84% observed a single time. Sequencing was performed on peripheral blood. These receptors were taken from a man between 60 and 75 years old with acute or convalescent COVID-19. Both conserved end residues are part of each CDR3. D genes are given only for firm matches. Some rows have no size entry. The others give once, few or many, or a class for an expanded clone.

J gene: TRBJ2-4; D gene: TRBD2; V gene: TRBV28; clone size: .; CDR3 DNA: TGTGCCAGCAGTTCTCAGACTAGCCCGACGACTAAAAACATTCAGTACTTC; CDR3 protein: CASSSQTSPTTKNIQYF
J gene: TRBJ2-7; D gene: .; V gene: TRBV28; clone size: .; CDR3 DNA: TGTGCCAGCAGTTTCTCCCCCTTTACCTACGAGCAGTACTTC; CDR3 protein: CASSFSPFTYEQYF
J gene: TRBJ1-5; D gene: .; V gene: TRBV19; clone size: .; CDR3 DNA: TGTGCCAGTAATGCAGGGGCCCTTAGCAATCAGCCCCAGCATTTT; CDR3 protein: CASNAGALSNQPQHF
J gene: TRBJ1-3; D gene: TRBD1; V gene: TRBV6-5; clone size: .; CDR3 DNA: TGTGCCAGCAGAGCGACAGGGTCCGGAAACACCATATATTTT; CDR3 protein: CASRATGSGNTIYF
J gene: TRBJ2-7; D gene: TRBD2; V gene: TRBV5-4; clone size: .; CDR3 DNA: TGTGCCAGCAACGAAGCGGGGCCCCCCTACGAGCAGTACTTC; CDR3 protein: CASNEAGPPYEQYF
J gene: TRBJ2-4; D gene: TRBD2; V gene: TRBV7-8; clone size: .; CDR3 DNA: TGTGCCAGCAGCTTAGCGGGTAGCGGGGGGTTAGCCAAAAACATTCAGTACTTC; CDR3 protein: CASSLAGSGGLAKNIQYF
J gene: TRBJ2-7; D gene: .; V gene: TRBV28; clone size: .; CDR3 DNA: TGTGCCAGCAGTTTAGGGGGGTCTGGTAGTTGGGAGCAGTACTTC; CDR3 protein: CASSLGGSGSWEQYF
J gene: TRBJ2-5; D gene: TRBD2; V gene: TRBV7-2; clone size: .; CDR3 DNA: TGTGCCAGCAGCCGGAGCGGGACTAGCCGGGCCCAGTACTTC; CDR3 protein: CASSRSGTSRAQYF
J gene: TRBJ2-2; D gene: .; V gene: TRBV7-6; clone size: .; CDR3 DNA: TGTGCCAGCAGCAATTATCCCGGGGAGCTGTTTTTT; CDR3 protein: CASSNYPGELFF
J gene: TRBJ1-1; D gene: .; V gene: TRBV13; clone size: once; CDR3 DNA: TGTGCCAGCAGCCACAGGGCGGCCATTGAAGCTTTCTTT; CDR3 protein: CASSHRAAIEAFF
J gene: TRBJ1-6; D gene: .; V gene: TRBV10-3; clone size: .; CDR3 DNA: TGTGCCATCAGTGAGTCGACTCAGGGGTCCCCCTCTCACTTT; CDR3 protein: CAISESTQGSPSHF
J gene: TRBJ1-2; D gene: TRBD1; V gene: TRBV12-3/TRBV12-4; clone size: .; CDR3 DNA: TGTGCCAGCAGTTTGGACAGGGGGTATGGCTACACCTTC; CDR3 protein: CASSLDRGYGYTF
J gene: TRBJ2-1; D gene: TRBD2; V gene: TRBV10-3; clone size: .; CDR3 DNA: TGTGCCATCAGTGGGCTAGCGGGCTCTGGTGAGCAGTTCTTC; CDR3 protein: CAISGLAGSGEQFF
J gene: TRBJ2-3; D gene: .; V gene: TRBV6-2/TRBV6-3; clone size: .; CDR3 DNA: TGTGCCAGCAGCCGCGTGGGGGCCGGTACAGATACGCAGTATTTT; CDR3 protein: CASSRVGAGTDTQYF
J gene: TRBJ2-2; D gene: TRBD1; V gene: TRBV4-1; clone size: .; CDR3 DNA: TGCGCCAGCAGCCAGAGAACGGGACAGGCTACTGTCACCGGGGAGCTGTTTTTT; CDR3 protein: CASSQRTGQATVTGELFF
J gene: TRBJ2-2; D gene: TRBD2; V gene: TRBV9; clone size: .; CDR3 DNA: TGTGCCAGCAGCTCCCGCCTTGGACTAGCGGGAGTCCCCGGGGAGCTGTTTTTT; CDR3 protein: CASSSRLGLAGVPGELFF
J gene: TRBJ2-1; D gene: .; V gene: TRBV4-2; clone size: .; CDR3 DNA: TGTGCCAGCAGCCAAGATCAGACGGGAAGCTCCTACAATGAGCAGTTCTTC; CDR3 protein: CASSQDQTGSSYNEQFF
J gene: TRBJ1-2; D gene: TRBD1; V gene: TRBV7-2; clone size: .; CDR3 DNA: TGTGCCAGCAGCCCGCAACCGACAGGGATGTCAGGCTACACCTTC; CDR3 protein: CASSPQPTGMSGYTF
J gene: TRBJ2-5; D gene: .; V gene: TRBV2; clone size: few; CDR3 DNA: TGTGCCAGCAGAGCCTGGGGAATAGCGTCAAAACAAGAGACCCAGTACTTC; CDR3 protein: CASRAWGIASKQETQYF
J gene: TRBJ2-5; D gene: TRBD2; V gene: TRBV11-2; clone size: .; CDR3 DNA: TGTGCCAGCAGCTTACTGGGACTAGCGGGTGTAGAGACCCAGTACTTC; CDR3 protein: CASSLLGLAGVETQYF
J gene: TRBJ1-2; D gene: .; V gene: TRBV11-2; clone size: .; CDR3 DNA: TGTGCCAGCAGCTTCATAACAGACGTAATAGGAGGCTACACCTTC; CDR3 protein: CASSFITDVIGGYTF
J gene: TRBJ1-2; D gene: .; V gene: TRBV27; clone size: .; CDR3 DNA: TGTGCCAGCAGTTTACAGGGGAATGGCTACACCTTC; CDR3 protein: CASSLQGNGYTF